This T cell receptor beta chain is drawn from a study of Ad26.COV2.S vaccination and SARS-CoV-2 variants. Sample treatment: roughly 18 received Ad26.COV2.S at low or high dose, single or two shots; about 5 received placebo; per-sample allocation not given. Sampling occurred on day 63 after the first vaccine or placebo injection. Assay: immunoSEQ multiplex PCR; the TCRdb copy retains only in-frame clones and omits some. The data contain around 450,000 clones, 80% to 90% of them singletons. CDR3 length equals 10 residues. Sample: peripheral blood, taken in a trial of Ad26.COV2.S vaccine versus placebo. This clonotype was sampled from a person aged 18-60 years who received the Ad26.COV2.S COVID-19 vaccine or a placebo. This chain uses TRBV21-1 with TRBJ2-1. TRBV21-1 corresponds to a pseudogene. The CDR3 DNA follows: TGTGCCTGCCTCTACAATGAGCAGTTCTTC. Translating gives CACLYNEQFF.